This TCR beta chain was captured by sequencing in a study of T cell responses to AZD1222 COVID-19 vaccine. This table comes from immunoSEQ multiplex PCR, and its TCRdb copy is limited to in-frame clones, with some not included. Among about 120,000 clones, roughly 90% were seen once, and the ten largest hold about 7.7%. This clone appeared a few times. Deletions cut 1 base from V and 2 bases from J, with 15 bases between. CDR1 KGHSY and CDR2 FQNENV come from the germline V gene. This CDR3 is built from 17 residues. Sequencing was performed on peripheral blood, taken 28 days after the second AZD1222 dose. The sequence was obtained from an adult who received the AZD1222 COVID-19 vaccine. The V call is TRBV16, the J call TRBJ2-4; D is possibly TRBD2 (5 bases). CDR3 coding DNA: TGTGCCAGCAGCCAATGGGGAACGGCCGGGACCAAAAACATTCAGTACTTC. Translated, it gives CASSQWGTAGTKNIQYF.